This T cell receptor (beta chain) was sequenced in a study of blood T cells in healthy people across ages. Then a second PCR, running roughly 7 to 11 cycles, was carried out with a sample-barcoded 5' primer and a J-beta primer mix. TCRdb recomputed calls from the 5' RACE reads with MiXCR, one row per CDR3 protein. Among 540,000 or so distinct CDR3 sequences listed, approximately 25% were seen once. This clonotype was seen a few times. These records were also assigned to another study, of T cells of mothers and their children.

Input material: blood. This TCR was recovered from a boy under 18 in good health.

CDR3 DNA: TGTGCCAGCAGTGACAGGGGGTACACTGAAGCTTTCTTT. It is translated as CASSDRGYTEAFF. The J gene is TRBJ1-1, the V gene TRBV12-3 or TRBV12-4, with 9 bases that match TRBD1. The CDR3 contains 13 residues. After removal of 5 bases from V and 3 bases from J, the junction contained 1 base not matched to a gene.